These 11 T cell receptor beta chains originate from one sample sequenced in a study of graft-versus-host responses after intestinal transplantation. Assay used: immunoSEQ multiplex PCR; TCRdb lists only in-frame clones, some missing. This table holds about 97,000 clones, around 90% found once. The sequenced sample was PBMCs, obtained about 450 days after intestinal transplant. All receptors come from a human patient who received an intestinal transplant, so some T cells may come from the graft donor.

The chain employs TRBV25-1 and TRBJ2-1; perhaps TRBD1 as D (6 bases). Germline values: CDR1 MGHDK, CDR2 SYGVNS. V lost 3 bases, J lost 3 bases, and 9 bases lay in between. This CDR3 region has 14 residues. The CDR3 loop reads CASSDGDNYNEQFF. CDR3 DNA: TGTGCCAGCAGTGATGGGGACAACTACAATGAGCAGTTCTTC. The complete variable domain, with remaining parts taken from reference TRBV25-1 and TRBJ2-1, reads EADIYQTPRYLVIGTGKKITLECSQTMGHDKMYWYQQDPGMELHLIHYSYGVNSTEKGDLSSESTVSRIRTEHFPLTLESARPSHTSQYLCASSDGDNYNEQFFGPGTRLTVL.

In regard to this clone: This CDR3 is also generated by other DNA sequences in the sample. The chain carries TRBV6-6 and TRBJ1-2; D remains unclear. Germline-derived CDR1 and CDR2 are MNHNY and SVGAGI (reference sequence). This CDR3 contains 14 residues. V lost 8 bases to trimming and J lost 9 bases, with 22 bases between them. The DNA of the CDR3 is TGTGCCAGCCCTCCTGAGGGTAATTTAAGGTGCTACACCTTC. Translated, it gives CASPPEGNLRCYTF.

This chain joins TRBV6-6 and TRBJ2-1; D ambiguous. Looked up from germline, CDR1 is MNHNY and CDR2 is SVGAGI (reference sequence). V shed 5 bases and J shed 8 bases, with 13 bases lying between them. The CDR3 consists of 13 residues. For the CDR3, the DNA is TGTGCCAGCAGTCCCGGACCGCGCGATGAGCAGTTCTTC. The encoded protein is CASSPGPRDEQFF.

The chain links TRBV10-1 to TRBJ2-5, with a tentative D call TRBD2 (6 bases). The CDR3 extends over 13 amino acids. In germline, CDR1 is WNHNN, CDR2 SYGVQD (reference sequence). V gave up 0 bases and J gave up 11 bases, with 13 bases separating them. The CDR3 loop reads CASSESGTGEQYF. The CDR3 DNA is TGCGCCAGCAGTGAGTCGGGGACGGGAGAGCAGTACTTC.

V is TRBV27 and J is TRBJ1-2; 7 bases are shared with TRBD1. The CDR3 loop spans 15 amino acids. The V gene's germline CDR1 is MNHEY and CDR2 SMNVEV (reference sequence). Trimming cost V 5 bases and J 2 bases; bases outside gene matches: 8. CDR3 sequence reads: CASSPHHRGNYGYTF. The DNA for the CDR3 is TGTGCCAGCAGTCCACACCACAGGGGAAACTATGGCTACACCTTC.

CDR3 residues: CAIPLGGQNTEAFF. DNA of the CDR3: TGTGCCATCCCATTGGGGGGGCAGAACACTGAAGCTTTCTTT. This sequence joins TRBV21-1 and TRBJ1-1. TRBV21-1 is recorded as a pseudogene. This CDR3 region has 14 residues.

This sequence joins TRBV9 and TRBJ1-6; D ambiguous. The CDR3 totals 16 residues. Germline V gives CDR1 SGDLS, CDR2 YYNGEE. V was shortened by 3 bases and J by 17 bases, with 27 bases between the two germline ends. The CDR3: CASSAGPTAVVWGIHF. The CDR3 DNA reads TGTGCCAGCAGCGCCGGCCCGACCGCTGTAGTTTGGGGTATCCACTTT.

V gene TRBV6-5 combines with J gene TRBJ1-5; D is perhaps TRBD1 (5 bases). Trimming took 10 bases from V and 7 from J, leaving 14 bases between them. Germline values: CDR1 MNHEY, CDR2 SVGAGI. This CDR3 comprises 12 residues. In DNA form, the CDR3 reads TGTGCCAAACAGGACGGACTCCAGCCCCAGCATTTT. Translation gives CAKQDGLQPQHF.

The CDR3 is CASLVGTEAFF. The CDR3 bases are TGTGCCAGCCTAGTGGGCACTGAAGCTTTCTTT. The rearrangement joins TRBV2 to TRBJ1-1, with no clear D. The V end was cut by 8 bases, the J end by 4 bases, with 8 bases between. Per germline, CDR1 SNHLY and CDR2 FYNNEI. The CDR3 totals 11 residues.

The chain links TRBV10-2 to TRBJ2-5; TRBD2 matches at 7 bases. With 5 bases clipped from V and 3 bases from J, the junction kept 6 bases outside the gene matches. From germline, CDR1 is WSHSY and CDR2 SAAADI. The CDR3 is 14 amino acids. In DNA, the CDR3 is TGCGCCAGCAGTCTAACTAGCGATAAAGAGACCCAGTACTTC. As protein: CASSLTSDKETQYF.

The chain is built from TRBV18 and TRBJ2-7; D call uncertain. Germline V CDR1 and CDR2: KGHSH, LQKENI. V lost 3 bases and J lost 5, with 8 bases in between. The CDR3 extends over 12 amino acids. CDR3 sequence (DNA): TGTGCCAGCTCACCTGACTTCAACGAGCAGTACTTC. Its translation is CASSPDFNEQYF.